This T cell receptor (beta chain) was obtained from a study of blood T cell repertoires in COVID-19. Study-level background: From the United States, Italy and Spain came samples of acute and convalescent COVID-19.

TCRdb keeps only in-frame clones here, not all; method: immunoSEQ multiplex PCR. The sample lists approximately 200,000 clones, more than 80% occurring once. Per germline, CDR1 SQVTM and CDR2 ANQGSEA. CDR3 length: 13 residues. J was trimmed by 6 bases and V by 1 base; bases with no gene match: 2. The TCR was taken from a young man who had recovered from COVID-19. The rearrangement uses TRBV29-1 and TRBJ2-1, with 8 bases aligning to TRBD2. Sequencing input: PBMCs or T cells enriched from blood (not recorded which). The CDR3 DNA is TGCAGCGTTGAAGGGCTAGCGGGCAATGAGCAGTTCTTC. Its protein is CSVEGLAGNEQFF.